The TCR beta chain under discussion was sequenced for a study of T cells in Graves' hyperthyroidism and ophthalmopathy. The CDR3 contains 12 residues. The V gene's germline CDR1 is WSHSY and CDR2 SAAADI. V dropped 4 bases and J dropped 7 bases, with 8 bases sitting between them. Amplified TCR beta CDR3 regions came from RNA transcripts. The TCR CDR3 was amplified in a first-round RT-PCR using the HTBI primer set. In TCRdb, the multiplex PCR reads were re-called with MiXCR into one record per CDR3 protein. The repertoire holds over 200,000 distinct CDR3 sequences, with 15% to 20% as singletons. This rearrangement joins TRBV10-2 to TRBJ1-5; D is ambiguous. This receptor was obtained from a man aged 45-65 years with Graves' hyperthyroidism. Input material: blood. CDR3 amino acids: CASSGDIQPQHF. CDR3 DNA sequence: TGCGCCAGCAGTGGAGACATCCAGCCCCAGCATTTT.